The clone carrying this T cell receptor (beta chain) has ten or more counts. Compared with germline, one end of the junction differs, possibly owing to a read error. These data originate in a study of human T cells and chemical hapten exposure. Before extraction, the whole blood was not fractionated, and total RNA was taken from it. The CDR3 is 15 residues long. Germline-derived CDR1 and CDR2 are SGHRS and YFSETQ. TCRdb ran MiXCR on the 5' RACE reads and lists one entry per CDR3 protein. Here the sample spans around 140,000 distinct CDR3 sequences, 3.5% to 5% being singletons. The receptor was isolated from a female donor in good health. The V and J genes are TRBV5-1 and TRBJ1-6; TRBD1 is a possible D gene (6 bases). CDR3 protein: CASTEGDHYSSPLHF. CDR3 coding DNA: TGCGCCAGCACGGAGGGGGACCATTATAGTTCACCCCTCCACTTT.